What follows are 4 T cell receptor beta chains derived from one specimen sequenced in a study of human T cells and chemical hapten exposure. TCRdb called the RACE reads again in MiXCR, with one record for every CDR3 protein. The sample consists of around 130,000 distinct CDR3 sequences, approximately 8.3% of them appearing once. Time point of the sample: healthy volunteer bleed at 2 weeks. Researchers extracted total RNA from unfractionated whole blood. Source material: whole blood. The origin of the receptors is a male donor in good health. Some clones in this sample may be carry-over from other donors' samples.

J is TRBJ2-5 and V is TRBV5-8; TRBD2 agrees at 8 bases. The CDR3 extends over 16 amino acids. CDR1 is SGHTS, CDR2 YDEGEE, per germline. Trimming cost V 4 bases and J 5 bases; bases outside gene matches: 13. CDR3 residues: CASSLGREAGGETQYF. The CDR3 region has the DNA TGTGCCAGCAGCCTCGGGAGGGAGGCAGGAGGGGAGACCCAGTACTTC.

The V call is TRBV11-2, the J call TRBJ2-7; no definite D call. The V end lost 0 bases, the J end lost 6 bases, and 12 bases lay between the germline ends. Germline V gene data show CDR1 as SGHAT and CDR2 as FQNNGV. The CDR3 sequence is 14 residues long. The CDR3 nucleotides are TGTGCCAGCAGCTTAGATTTAATCGGCGGCGAGCAGTACTTC. Translating gives CASSLDLIGGEQYF.

This clonotype was observed a few times. The chain recombines TRBV2 with TRBJ1-4; TRBD1 might be the D (6 bases). Trimming took 6 bases from V and 8 from J, leaving 16 bases between them. The length of the CDR3 is 14 residues. Per germline, CDR1 SNHLY and CDR2 FYNNEI. CDR3 sequence (DNA): TGTGCCAGCAGGGCCCCCGGGACATCCGAAAAACTGTTTTTT. It specifies CASRAPGTSEKLFF. Complete variable domain (other parts from reference TRBV2 and TRBJ1-4): EPEVTQTPSHQVTQMGQEVILRCVPISNHLYFYWYRQILGQKVEFLVSFYNNEISEKSEIFDDQFSVERPDGSNFTLKIRSTKLEDSAMYFCASRAPGTSEKLFFGSGTQLSVL.

In its sample, this clonotype was seen a few times. The CDR3 is CSARVWAVRRGMNTEAFF. The CDR3 DNA sequence: TGCAGTGCTAGAGTCTGGGCAGTAAGAAGGGGAATGAACACTGAAGCTTTCTTT. This chain links TRBV20-1 with TRBJ1-1; D possibly corresponds to TRBD1 (5 bases). Deletions cut 1 base from V and 0 bases from J, with 21 bases between. There are 18 residues in the CDR3. Looked up from germline, CDR1 is DFQATT and CDR2 is SNEGSKA (reference sequence).